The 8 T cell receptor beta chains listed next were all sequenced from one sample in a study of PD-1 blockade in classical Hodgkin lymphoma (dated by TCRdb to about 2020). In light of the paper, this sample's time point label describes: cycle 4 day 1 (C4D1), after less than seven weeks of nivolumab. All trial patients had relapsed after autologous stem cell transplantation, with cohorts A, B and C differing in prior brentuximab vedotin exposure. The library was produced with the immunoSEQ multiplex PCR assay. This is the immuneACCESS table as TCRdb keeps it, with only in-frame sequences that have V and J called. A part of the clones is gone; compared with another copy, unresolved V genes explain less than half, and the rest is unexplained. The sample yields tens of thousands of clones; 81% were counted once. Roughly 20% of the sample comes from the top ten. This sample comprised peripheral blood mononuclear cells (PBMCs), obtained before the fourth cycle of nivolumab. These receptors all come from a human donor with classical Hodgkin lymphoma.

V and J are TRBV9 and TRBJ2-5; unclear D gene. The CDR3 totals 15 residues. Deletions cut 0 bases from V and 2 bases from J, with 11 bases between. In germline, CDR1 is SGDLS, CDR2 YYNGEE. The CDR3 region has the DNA TGTGCCAGCAGCGTAGGAGAATATCTACAAGAGACCCAGTACTTC. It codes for CASSVGEYLQETQYF.

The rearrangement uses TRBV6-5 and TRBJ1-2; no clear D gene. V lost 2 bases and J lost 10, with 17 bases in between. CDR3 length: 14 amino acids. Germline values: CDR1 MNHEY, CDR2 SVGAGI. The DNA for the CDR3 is TGTGCCAGCAGTTACGACCTTGGGAGACGAACCTACACCTTC. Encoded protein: CASSYDLGRRTYTF.

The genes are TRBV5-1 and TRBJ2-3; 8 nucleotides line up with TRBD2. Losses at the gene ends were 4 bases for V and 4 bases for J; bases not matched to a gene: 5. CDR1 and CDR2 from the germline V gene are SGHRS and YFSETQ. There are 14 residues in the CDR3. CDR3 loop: CASSPGGGPDTQYF. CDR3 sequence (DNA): TGCGCCAGCAGCCCCGGGGGGGGGCCAGATACGCAGTATTTT.

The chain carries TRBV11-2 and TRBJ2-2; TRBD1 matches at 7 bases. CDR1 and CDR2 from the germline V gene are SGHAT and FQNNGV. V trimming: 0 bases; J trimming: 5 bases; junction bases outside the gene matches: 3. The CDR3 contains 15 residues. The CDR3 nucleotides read TGTGCCAGCAGCTTAGATGTCAGGGGGACCGGGGAGCTGTTTTTT. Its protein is CASSLDVRGTGELFF.

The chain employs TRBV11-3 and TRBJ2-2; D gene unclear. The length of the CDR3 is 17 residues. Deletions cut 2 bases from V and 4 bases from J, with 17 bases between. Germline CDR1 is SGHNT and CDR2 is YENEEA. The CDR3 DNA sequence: TGTGCCAGCAGCTTACTGGGATCCAGCAGCTTCACCGGGGAGCTGTTTTTT. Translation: CASSLLGSSSFTGELFF.

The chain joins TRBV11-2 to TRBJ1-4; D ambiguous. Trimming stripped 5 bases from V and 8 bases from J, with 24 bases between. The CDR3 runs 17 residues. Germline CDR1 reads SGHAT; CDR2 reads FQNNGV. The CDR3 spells CASSPLRPDRPGEKLFF. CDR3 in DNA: TGTGCCAGCAGCCCTCTTAGACCGGACCGACCGGGGGAAAAACTGTTTTTT.

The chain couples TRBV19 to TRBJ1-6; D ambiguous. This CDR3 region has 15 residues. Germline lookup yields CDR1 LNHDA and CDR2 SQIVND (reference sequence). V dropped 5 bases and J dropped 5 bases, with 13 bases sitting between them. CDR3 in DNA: TGTGCCAGTAGTCCAGACCGGGAGCATAATTCACCCCTCCACTTT. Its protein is CASSPDREHNSPLHF. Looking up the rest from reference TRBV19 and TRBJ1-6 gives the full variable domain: DGGITQSPKYLFRKEGQNVTLSCEQNLNHDAMYWYRQDPGQGLRLIYYSQIVNDFQKGDIAEGYSVSREKKESFPLTVTSAQKNPTAFYLCASSPDREHNSPLHFGNGTRLTVT.

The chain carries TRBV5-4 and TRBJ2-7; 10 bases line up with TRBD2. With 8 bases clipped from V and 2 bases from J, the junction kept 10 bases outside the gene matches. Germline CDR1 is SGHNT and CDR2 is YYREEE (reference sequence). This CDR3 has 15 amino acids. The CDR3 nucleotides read TGTGCCAGTACTTCCGGCGGGACTAGCGCCTACGAGCAGTACTTC. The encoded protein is CASTSGGTSAYEQYF. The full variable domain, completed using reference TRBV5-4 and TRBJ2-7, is ETGVTQSPTHLIKTRGQQVTLRCSSQSGHNTVSWYQQALGQGPQFIFQYYREEENGRGNFPPRFSGLQFPNYSSELNVNALELDDSALYLCASTSGGTSAYEQYFGPGTRLTVT.